This T cell receptor beta chain is from a study of tumor-infiltrating lymphocytes in oesophageal squamous cell carcinoma. This clonotype was recorded many times. In TCRdb, the PCR reads were re-called with MiXCR into one record per CDR3 protein. The sample has around 6,300 distinct CDR3 sequences, around 15% seen once. This CDR3 spans 14 amino acids. Losses at the gene ends were 5 bases for V and 2 bases for J; bases not matched to a gene: 2. Germline V gives CDR1 MNHNS, CDR2 SASEGT. The material sequenced was normal esophageal tissue next to the tumor. This TCR was sampled from a male donor with esophageal squamous cell carcinoma. The chain couples TRBV6-1 to TRBJ1-4, with 7 bases identical to TRBD1. The CDR3 here is CASSQQGTNEKLFF. In DNA form, the CDR3 reads TGTGCCAGCAGTCAACAGGGGACTAATGAAAAACTGTTTTTT.